This T cell receptor beta chain was sequenced in a study of T cell repertoires in cytomegalovirus infection. Study context: Public TCR beta signatures indicated both CMV infection and matching HLA type. Study-level results: There were carriers of CMV plus the relevant HLA, and cumulative public TCR beta family frequency identified them. CMV-specific HLA-C-restricted TCR beta clonotypes dominated the ex vivo response.

TCRdb reprocessed the reads with MiXCR, giving one entry per CDR3 protein. Of tens of thousands of distinct CDR3 sequences in the sample, 20% to 25% were seen once. Concerning this clonotype: Its antigen is not known.

The V segment lost 3 bases and the J segment 0 bases; nucleotides outside the gene matches: 3. The CDR3 spans 17 residues. The chain recombines TRBV12-3 or TRBV12-4 with TRBJ2-6; 9 bases are shared with TRBD1. The specimen comprised CD8+ T cells from cultured PBMCs, sampled from culture after CMV antigen stimulation. This receptor was taken from a human donor in good health (CMV status not recorded). Some clones in this sample may be carry-over from other donors' samples. CDR3 sequence: CASSLDRGFSGANVLTF. The CDR3 bases are TGTGCCAGCAGTTTGGACAGGGGTTTCTCTGGGGCCAACGTCCTGACTTTC.